One sample yielded the 3 T cell receptor beta chains listed below, sequenced in a study of cytomegalovirus exposure and HLA in healthy donors. The PCR was carried out with 60 Vbeta primers and 13 Jbeta primers. The repertoire was sequenced with immunoSEQ multiplex PCR; TCRdb's copy has only in-frame clones and lacks some. The sample carries about 150,000 clones, approximately 88% recorded once. The sequencing input was PBMCs. The receptor set was obtained from a boy aged 2 to 10 in good health and CMV-seronegative.

The rearrangement joins TRBV4-3 to TRBJ1-1, with 7 bases aligning to TRBD1. Germline CDR1 is LGHNA and CDR2 is YSLEER. The CDR3 totals 17 residues. Unmatched junction bases numbered 12, after V lost 0 bases and J lost 5 bases. CDR3: CASSQESPTGEATEAFF. CDR3 coding DNA: TGCGCCAGCAGCCAAGAATCGCCCACAGGGGAGGCGACTGAAGCTTTCTTT.

The chain is built from TRBV2 and TRBJ2-1; D unclear. This CDR3 region has 14 residues. CDR1 SNHLY and CDR2 FYNNEI come from the germline V gene. Trimming shortened V by 2 bases and J by 8 bases, and 13 bases separated the two germline ends. CDR3 bases: TGTGCCAGCAGTGAACTAGGTCGGAGCGATGAGCAGTTCTTC. Its protein product is CASSELGRSDEQFF.

In this sample, this clone turned up a few times. CDR3 loop: CASSVDRGLNTEAFF. In DNA form, the CDR3 reads TGTGCCAGTAGTGTCGACAGGGGCCTGAACACTGAAGCTTTCTTT. The gene calls are TRBV19 and TRBJ1-1, with 8 bases aligning to TRBD1. Germline values: CDR1 LNHDA, CDR2 SQIVND (reference sequence). This CDR3 spans 15 amino acids. V lost 5 bases and J lost 0; bases outside the gene matches: 5.